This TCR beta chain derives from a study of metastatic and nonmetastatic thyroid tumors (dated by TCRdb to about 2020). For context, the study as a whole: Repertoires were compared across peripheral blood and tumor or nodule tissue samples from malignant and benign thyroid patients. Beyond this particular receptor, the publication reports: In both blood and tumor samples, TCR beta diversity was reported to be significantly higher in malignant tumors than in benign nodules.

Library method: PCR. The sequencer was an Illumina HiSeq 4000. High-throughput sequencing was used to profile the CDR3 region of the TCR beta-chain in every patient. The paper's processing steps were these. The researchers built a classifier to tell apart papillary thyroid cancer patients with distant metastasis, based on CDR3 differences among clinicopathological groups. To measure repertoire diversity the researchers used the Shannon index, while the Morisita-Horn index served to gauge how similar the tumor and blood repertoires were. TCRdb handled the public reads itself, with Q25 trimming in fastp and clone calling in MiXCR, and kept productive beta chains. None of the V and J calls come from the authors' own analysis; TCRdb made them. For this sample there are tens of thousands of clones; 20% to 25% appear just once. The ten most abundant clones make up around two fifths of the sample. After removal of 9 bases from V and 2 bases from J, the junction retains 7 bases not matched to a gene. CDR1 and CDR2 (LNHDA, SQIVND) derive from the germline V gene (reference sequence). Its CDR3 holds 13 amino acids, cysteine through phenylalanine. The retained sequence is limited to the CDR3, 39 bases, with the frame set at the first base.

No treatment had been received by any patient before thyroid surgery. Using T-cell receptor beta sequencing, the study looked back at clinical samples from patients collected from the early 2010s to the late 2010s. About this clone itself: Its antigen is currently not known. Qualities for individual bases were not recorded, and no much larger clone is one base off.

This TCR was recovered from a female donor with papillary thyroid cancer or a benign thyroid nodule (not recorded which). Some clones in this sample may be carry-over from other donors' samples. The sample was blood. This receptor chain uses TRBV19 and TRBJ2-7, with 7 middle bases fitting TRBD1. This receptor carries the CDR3 CASHGTATYEQYF. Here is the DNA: TGTGCCAGCCATGGGACAGCGACCTACGAGCAGTACTTC.